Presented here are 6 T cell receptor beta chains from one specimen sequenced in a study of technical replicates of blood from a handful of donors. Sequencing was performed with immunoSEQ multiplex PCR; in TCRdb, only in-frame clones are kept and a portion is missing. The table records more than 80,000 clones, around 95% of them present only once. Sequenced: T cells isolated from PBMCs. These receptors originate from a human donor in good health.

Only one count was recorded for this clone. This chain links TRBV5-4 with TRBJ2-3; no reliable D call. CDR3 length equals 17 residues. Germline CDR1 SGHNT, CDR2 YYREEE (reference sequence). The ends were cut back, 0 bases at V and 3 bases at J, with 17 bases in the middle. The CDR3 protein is CASSLGSPRVGTDTQYF. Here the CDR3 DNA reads TGTGCCAGCAGCTTGGGGTCCCCCCGTGTCGGGACAGATACGCAGTATTTT.

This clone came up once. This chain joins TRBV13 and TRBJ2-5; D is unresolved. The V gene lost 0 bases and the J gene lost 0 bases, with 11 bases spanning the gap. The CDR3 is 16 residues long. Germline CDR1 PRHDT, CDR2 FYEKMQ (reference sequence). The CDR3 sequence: CASSLGWSPNQETQYF. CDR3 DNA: TGTGCCAGCAGCTTAGGGTGGAGCCCTAACCAAGAGACCCAGTACTTC.

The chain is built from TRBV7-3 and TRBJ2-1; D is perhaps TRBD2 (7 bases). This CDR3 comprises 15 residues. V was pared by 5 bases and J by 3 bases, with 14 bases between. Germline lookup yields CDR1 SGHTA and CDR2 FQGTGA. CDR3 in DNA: TGTGCCAGCAGCCCCTGGGGGGGCGACTACAATGAGCAGTTCTTC. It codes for CASSPWGGDYNEQFF.

The CDR3 DNA sequence: TGTGCCAGCAGCAGAGGGGACACCTACACAGATACGCAGTATTTT. Amino acids: CASSRGDTYTDTQYF. The gene calls are TRBV6-6 and TRBJ2-3, with a tentative D call TRBD1 (6 bases). The CDR3 spans 15 residues. Germline V CDR1 and CDR2: MNHNY, SVGAGI (reference sequence). Trimming pared 6 bases from V and 2 bases from J, leaving 15 bases between.

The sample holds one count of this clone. CDR3 sequence: CASSFLGEANEQYF. The CDR3 DNA sequence: TGTGCCAGCAGTTTCCTAGGGGAAGCGAACGAGCAGTACTTC. The chain uses TRBV27 and TRBJ2-7, with a tentative D call TRBD1 (5 bases). This CDR3 contains 14 residues. Germline V gene sequence: CDR1 MNHEY, CDR2 SMNVEV (reference sequence). Between the trimmed V and J ends, which lost 3 bases and 5 bases, there was a span of 14 bases.

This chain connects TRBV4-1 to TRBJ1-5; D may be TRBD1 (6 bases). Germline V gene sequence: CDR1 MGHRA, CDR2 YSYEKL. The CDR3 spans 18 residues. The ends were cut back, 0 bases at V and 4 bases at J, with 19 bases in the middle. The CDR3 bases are TGCGCCAGCAGCCAAGAGCCTCAGACAGGCCAAGGGAATCAGCCCCAGCATTTT. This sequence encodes CASSQEPQTGQGNQPQHF.